The 8 T cell receptor beta chains in this list originate from one sample, sequenced in a study of shared clonotypes between healthy human individuals. It was CD45RO-negative cells, positively selected for CCR7, that made up naive CD8 cells, with terminally differentiated effector memory CD45RA+ cells excluded. This table comes from immunoSEQ multiplex PCR, and its TCRdb copy is limited to in-frame clones, with some not included. The sample has approximately 740,000 clones; roughly 92% are singletons. Sequenced: naive CD8+ T cells sorted from blood. The receptors derive from a young man in good health.

The chain is built from TRBV27 and TRBJ2-5; 14 bases are shared with TRBD2. There are 15 residues in the CDR3. Germline values: CDR1 MNHEY, CDR2 SMNVEV (reference sequence). The J segment lost 5 bases and the V segment lost 5 bases, leaving 4 bases of the junction unmatched. The CDR3 is CASSPRLAGGETQYF. DNA for the CDR3: TGTGCCAGCAGTCCAAGACTAGCGGGAGGGGAGACCCAGTACTTC.

This chain links TRBV10-3 with TRBJ2-7, with D perhaps assigned TRBD1 or TRBD2 (6 bases each). CDR1 is ENHRY, CDR2 SYGVKD, per germline. V lost 2 bases and J 4 bases, leaving 21 bases between the germline ends. The CDR3 runs to 17 residues. CDR3 DNA sequence: TGTGCCATCAGTGAGAGAGAAGAAGCGGGCAGGGGTTACGAGCAGTACTTC. Translating it yields CAISEREEAGRGYEQYF.

This clone was found once. The chain employs TRBV19 and TRBJ2-7; 8 bases align to TRBD1. Germline loops: CDR1 LNHDA, CDR2 SQIVND (reference sequence). The CDR3 is made up of 13 amino acids. V was clipped by 5 bases and J by 5 bases; unmatched bases: 5. CDR3 loop: CASSRTGWDEQYF. Written as DNA, the CDR3 is TGTGCCAGTAGTCGGACAGGGTGGGACGAGCAGTACTTC.

This clone was recorded only once. The CDR3 sequence: CASSQDQTTGRPFYEQYF. The CDR3 DNA is TGTGCCAGCAGCCAAGATCAGACGACAGGGCGTCCGTTCTACGAGCAGTACTTC. The chain has TRBV14 and TRBJ2-7; TRBD1 matches at 7 bases. V shed 0 bases and J 3 bases; nucleotides not matched to a gene: 14. Germline CDR1 reads SGHDN; CDR2 reads FVKESK. The CDR3 extends over 18 amino acids.

The CDR3 DNA is TGTGCCAGCAGCAAAGCGACTAGCGACACGCGCACAGATACGCAGTATTTT. Translating gives CASSKATSDTRTDTQYF. The chain joins TRBV21-1 to TRBJ2-3; TRBD2 is taken as the D call from the table, unchecked against the DNA. TRBV21-1 is assigned pseudogene status. This CDR3 comprises 17 residues.

This sequence joins TRBV7-9 and TRBJ2-2; no clear D. CDR1 is SEHNR and CDR2 is FQNEAQ in the germline V gene (reference sequence). Trimming took off 7 bases at V and 7 bases at J, with 31 bases between the two ends. The CDR3 runs to 19 residues. The CDR3 protein is CASILNQEGQRLFGGELFF. In nucleotides, the CDR3 is TGTGCCAGCATCCTAAATCAGGAAGGGCAACGGCTTTTTGGCGGGGAGCTGTTTTTT. Combining the CDR3 with reference TRBV7-9 and TRBJ2-2 gives the whole variable domain DTGVSQNPRHKITKRGQNVTFRCDPISEHNRLYWYRQTLGQGPEFLTYFQNEAQLEKSRLLSDRFSAERPKGSFSTLEIQRTEQGDSAMYLCASILNQEGQRLFGGELFFGEGSRLTVL.

Points on this clone: Other DNA sequences of this sample code for an identical CDR3. This chain joins TRBV11-2 and TRBJ2-7; the D is unclear. From germline, CDR1 is SGHAT and CDR2 FQNNGV. V was trimmed by 0 bases and J by 0 bases, leaving 3 bases between them. This CDR3 is 13 amino acids long. This chain's CDR3 is CASSLEYSYEQYF. The CDR3 nucleotides read TGTGCCAGCAGCTTAGAGTACTCCTACGAGCAGTACTTC.

The chain recombines TRBV4-3 with TRBJ2-7; 7 nucleotides line up with TRBD1. In germline, CDR1 is LGHNA, CDR2 YSLEER. This CDR3 comprises 15 residues. After removal of 1 base from V and 2 bases from J, the junction contained 5 bases not matched to a gene. CDR3 DNA: TGCGCCAGCAGCCAAGCCAGGACAGGAGCCTACGAGCAGTACTTC. Protein product: CASSQARTGAYEQYF.